This T cell receptor beta chain was sequenced in a study of T cell responses to AZD1222 COVID-19 vaccine. Whole-study findings and limits: Elevations in Spike-specific TCR breadth and depth followed administration of two AZD1222 doses. The donor cohort was predominantly white British with a female majority, and clonal diversity may have been underestimated. The study identified only 6 or 7 AZD1222 recipients as seropositive at baseline. CD4 TCRs linked to vaccination spanned spike, dominating at 160-218 and 743-854.

Points on this clone: Its antigen remains unknown.

Measured with immunoSEQ multiplex PCR; TCRdb has only the in-frame clones, and not every one. In the table there are 140,000 to 150,000 clones, more than 70% of which are singletons. V lost 2 bases and J lost 2, with 15 bases in between. The length of the CDR3 is 16 residues. Germline V lookup: CDR1 KGHSY, CDR2 FQNENV. This specimen consisted of peripheral blood, obtained 28 days after the second AZD1222 dose. The rearrangement uses TRBV16 and TRBJ1-2, with D possibly matching TRBD1 (5 bases). The receptor was derived from an adult who received the AZD1222 COVID-19 vaccine. CDR3 amino acids: CASSQTLSQGNYGYTF. In nucleotides, the CDR3 is TGTGCCAGCAGCCAAACGCTGAGTCAGGGAAACTATGGCTACACCTTC.